The 15 T cell receptor beta chains in this list originate from one sample, sequenced in a study of blood T cells in healthy people across ages (dated by TCRdb to between 2015 and 2017). To prepare the library, 5' RACE was applied. TCRdb records Illumina HiSeq 2500 as the sequencer. A second 7 to 11 cycle PCR used a sample-barcoded 5' primer and a J-beta primer mix. TCRdb redid the processing of the public reads, applying fastp at Q25 and MiXCR, and retained in-frame beta chains. Rows with a matching CDR3 protein are joined into one entry that keeps the most common DNA and genes. Here the sample has roughly 1,500,000 distinct CDR3 sequences; approximately 32% occur a single time. The ten most abundant clones make up 11% of the sample. Material for sequencing was blood. These receptors all stem from a woman under 40 in good health.

Of note for this clonotype: This may arise from a read error, as a much more abundant clone is one base away. Since the CDR3 does not end with the conserved phenylalanine or tryptophan, this likely comes from a read error. The chain links TRBV20-1 to TRBJ2-1; no firm D call. V gave up 2 bases and J gave up 4 bases, with 6 bases separating them. Germline assignment: CDR1 DFQATT and CDR2 SNEGSKA (reference sequence). The CDR3 spans 12 residues. For the CDR3, the DNA is TGCAGTGCTAGATTACAGTACAATGAGCAGTTCGTC. It encodes CSARLQYNEQFV.

The V call is TRBV12-3 or TRBV12-4, the J call TRBJ2-1, with 7 bases matching TRBD2. The CDR3 runs to 15 residues. The V gene end was trimmed by 3 bases and the J gene end by 7 bases; junction bases not matched to a gene: 9. The CDR3 DNA reads TGTGCCAGCAGTTTTGGCGGGAGCCCAGGGAATGAGCAGTTCTTC. As protein: CASSFGGSPGNEQFF.

This clonotype appeared a few times. V gene TRBV10-1 combines with J gene TRBJ2-2; D possibly uses TRBD1 or TRBD2 (5 bases each). CDR3 length: 15 residues. Germline CDR1 reads WNHNN; CDR2 reads SYGVQD (reference sequence). The V gene lost 2 bases and the J gene lost 0 bases, with 7 bases spanning the gap. For the CDR3, the DNA is TGCGCCAGCAGTGAGGGGGGTTCGAACACCGGGGAGCTGTTTTTT. This encodes CASSEGGSNTGELFF.

The chain combines TRBV7-6 with TRBJ2-5, with 7 bases identical to TRBD1. Germline CDR1 SGHVS, CDR2 FNYEAQ. Germline trimming cut 5 bases from V and 5 bases from J; bases unmatched to any gene: 8. The CDR3 covers 14 residues. This chain's CDR3 is CASSRGGLEETQYF. The CDR3 nucleotides are TGTGCCAGCAGCCGAGGGGGCTTGGAGGAGACCCAGTACTTC.

This chain links TRBV28 with TRBJ2-7, with D perhaps TRBD2 (6 bases). The ends were cut back, 7 bases at V and 6 bases at J, with 25 bases in the middle. The CDR3 is made up of 16 amino acids. The V gene's germline CDR1 is MDHEN and CDR2 SYDVKM. The CDR3 is CASTREAGRKRGEQYF. The CDR3 coding sequence is TGTGCCAGCACCAGAGAGGCAGGGAGGAAAAGGGGCGAGCAGTACTTC.

This clonotype was recorded a few times. This sequence joins TRBV7-9 and TRBJ2-4; tentatively, D is TRBD1 or TRBD2 (5 bases each). Germline V lookup: CDR1 SEHNR, CDR2 FQNEAQ (reference sequence). This CDR3 comprises 18 residues. Trimming stripped 1 base from V and 2 bases from J, with 18 bases between. This chain's CDR3 is CASSLGGRPGPPKNIQYF. The CDR3 DNA reads TGTGCCAGCAGCTTAGGAGGCCGGCCGGGGCCTCCCAAAAACATTCAGTACTTC. Full variable domain (remainder filled in from reference TRBV7-9 and TRBJ2-4): DTGVSQNPRHKITKRGQNVTFRCDPISEHNRLYWYRQTLGQGPEFLTYFQNEAQLEKSRLLSDRFSAERPKGSFSTLEIQRTEQGDSAMYLCASSLGGRPGPPKNIQYFGAGTRLSVL.

In this sample, this clonotype turned up once. A read error may produce the germline difference seen at one junction end. The CDR3 spells CGAPQGGAGKESQYF. The DNA of the CDR3 is TGCGGTGCCCCACAGGGCGGGGCCGGCAAAGAGAGCCAGTACTTC. The J gene is TRBJ2-5, the V gene TRBV20-1; tentatively, D is TRBD1 or TRBD2 (6 bases each). Germline CDR1 is DFQATT and CDR2 is SNEGSKA (reference sequence). This CDR3 contains 15 residues.

This clonotype was counted only a few times. This chain joins TRBV9 and TRBJ2-3; D may be TRBD1 (5 bases). The V end lost 5 bases, the J end lost 7 bases, and 17 bases lay between the germline ends. The CDR3 has 14 amino acids. Per germline, CDR1 SGDLS and CDR2 YYNGEE. CDR3 in amino acids: CASSVDSQTNTQYF. The CDR3 nucleotides read TGTGCCAGCAGTGTCGACAGCCAAACCAATACGCAGTATTTT.

J is TRBJ1-1 and V is TRBV3-1; TRBD1 agrees at 9 bases. J was trimmed by 11 bases and V by 6 bases; bases with no gene match: 10. The CDR3 runs to 13 residues. Germline CDR1 reads LGHDT; CDR2 reads YNNKEL (reference sequence). The CDR3 loop is CASSPGTGFRAFF. DNA of the CDR3: TGTGCCAGCAGTCCCGGGACAGGGTTTAGGGCTTTCTTT.

The rearrangement uses TRBV30 and TRBJ2-1, with D possibly matching TRBD2 (6 bases). V lost 5 bases, J lost 5 bases, and 16 bases lay in between. The germline V gene has CDR1 GTSNPN and CDR2 SVGIG (reference sequence). CDR3 length: 14 residues. CDR3 in DNA: TGTGCCTGGGGGTCCGGGACTCTCGACAATGAGCAGTTCTTC. This translates into CAWGSGTLDNEQFF.

The sample holds many counts of this clonotype. The chain is built from TRBV4-1 and TRBJ2-5; D is unresolved. The V end lost 4 bases, the J end lost 1 base, and 16 bases lay between the germline ends. Germline-derived CDR1 and CDR2 are MGHRA and YSYEKL. This CDR3 spans 16 amino acids. The CDR3 DNA sequence: TGCGCCAGCAGCCCCCAAAACCTCGGCGGCCAAGAGACCCAGTACTTC. Protein product: CASSPQNLGGQETQYF.

This chain uses TRBV28 with TRBJ2-1, with TRBD2 matching over 12 bases. This CDR3 region has 18 residues. V gave up 4 bases and J gave up 9 bases; unmatched junction bases: 16. Germline V lookup: CDR1 MDHEN, CDR2 SYDVKM. The CDR3 loop reads CASSSRTSGVFGFGEQFF. In DNA, the CDR3 is TGTGCCAGCAGTTCTCGGACTAGCGGGGTCTTCGGGTTCGGTGAGCAGTTCTTC.

Ten or more counts support this clonotype. J is TRBJ2-1 and V is TRBV5-1, with TRBD1 matching over 7 bases. The CDR3 consists of 14 residues. V trimming: 3 bases; J trimming: 7 bases; junction bases outside the gene matches: 7. Germline V gene data show CDR1 as SGHRS and CDR2 as YFSETQ. Written as DNA, the CDR3 is TGCGCCAGCAGCTCAGGTGGGACAGATAATGAGCAGTTCTTC. It codes for CASSSGGTDNEQFF.

This chain joins TRBV30 and TRBJ2-1; D gene uncertain. Germline V gene lookup returns CDR1 GTSNPN and CDR2 SVGIG (reference sequence). The CDR3 spans 13 residues. V was pared by 4 bases and J by 8 bases, with 15 bases between. CDR3 amino acids: CAWTKLRSDEQFF. CDR3 coding DNA: TGTGCCTGGACAAAACTTAGAAGTGATGAGCAGTTCTTC.

The V gene is TRBV12-3 or TRBV12-4, the J gene TRBJ1-5; no clear D. The CDR3 totals 12 residues. The V end was cut by 7 bases, the J end by 4 bases, with 8 bases between. Here the CDR3 DNA reads TGTGCCAGCACGGACGGAAATCAGCCCCAGCATTTT. This sequence encodes CASTDGNQPQHF.